This T cell receptor beta chain was sequenced during a study of T cells in Graves' hyperthyroidism and ophthalmopathy. Whole-study results and caveats: A model of 13 V-J pairs discriminated ophthalmopathy from stable hyperthyroidism.

RNA transcripts yielded amplified TCR beta CDR3 regions. TCR CDR3 regions were first amplified by RT-PCR with HTBI primers. Each CDR3 protein gets one entry after TCRdb re-called the multiplex PCR reads with MiXCR. The data contain around 570,000 distinct CDR3 sequences, roughly 21% of them singletons. This clonotype was counted between two and nine times. Antigen specificity is unknown. Disease lasting under 3 months, a NOSPECS grade of at least 4, and a Clinical Activity Score of at least 3 were features of the ophthalmopathy patients. Pregnant or lactating patients were excluded, as were those with uncontrolled infection or other autoimmune disease. The PBMCs had their origin in 10 ml of fresh peripheral blood. CDR1 and CDR2 (germline): SEHNR, FQNEAQ (reference sequence). The length of the CDR3 is 13 residues. V lost 7 bases and J lost 3, with 13 bases in between.

The sample was blood. This chain connects TRBV7-9 to TRBJ2-7, with D possibly being TRBD2 (6 bases). This sequence originates from a man aged 35 to 55 with Graves' ophthalmopathy. CDR3: CASTYLGGYEQYF. The CDR3 coding sequence is TGTGCCAGCACCTACCTGGGGGGCTACGAGCAGTACTTC. Variable domain in full (rest from reference TRBV7-9 and TRBJ2-7): DTGVSQNPRHKITKRGQNVTFRCDPISEHNRLYWYRQTLGQGPEFLTYFQNEAQLEKSRLLSDRFSAERPKGSFSTLEIQRTEQGDSAMYLCASTYLGGYEQYFGPGTRLTVT.